What follows are 4 T cell receptor beta chains derived from one specimen sequenced in a study of blood T cell repertoires in COVID-19. Assay: immunoSEQ multiplex PCR; the TCRdb copy retains only in-frame clones and omits some. The table shows a few hundred thousand clones, with around four fifths occurring only once. What was sequenced was PBMCs or T cells enriched from blood (not recorded which). These receptors were taken from a man younger than 45 with acute COVID-19.

The CDR3 bases are TGTGCCAGTAGTACCCAATACAGGGGGCACGAAAAACTGTTTTTT. Its translation: CASSTQYRGHEKLFF. This chain links TRBV19 with TRBJ1-4; 9 bases match TRBD1. There are 15 residues in the CDR3. CDR1 is LNHDA, CDR2 SQIVND, per germline (reference sequence). With V trimmed by 4 bases and J by 8 bases, 8 bases remained unmatched.

The rearrangement joins TRBV2 to TRBJ2-3, with a weak D call TRBD2 (5 bases). Trimming shortened V by 5 bases and J by 2 bases, and 11 bases separated the two germline ends. In germline, CDR1 is SNHLY, CDR2 FYNNEI. This CDR3 comprises 14 residues. The CDR3 coding sequence is TGTGCCAGCAGTAACGAGGGATCCACAGATACGCAGTATTTT. Residues: CASSNEGSTDTQYF.

The chain is built from TRBV6-5 and TRBJ2-2; D gene unclear. The CDR3 consists of 14 residues. Germline values: CDR1 MNHEY, CDR2 SVGAGI. Between the trimmed V and J ends, which lost 5 bases and 1 base, there was a span of 8 bases. CDR3 region: CASSQALNTGELFF. The CDR3 bases are TGTGCCAGCAGTCAGGCGCTGAACACCGGGGAGCTGTTTTTT.

This chain joins TRBV12-3 or TRBV12-4 and TRBJ1-2; D is undetermined. The CDR3 loop spans 12 amino acids. V dropped 4 bases and J dropped 2 bases, with 5 bases sitting between them. CDR3 amino acids: CASSYGNYGYTF. The CDR3, as DNA: TGTGCCAGCAGTTACGGGAACTATGGCTACACCTTC.